The next 23 T cell receptor beta chains were all read from a single sample in a study of radiotherapy plus CTLA-4 blockade in lung cancer. Method: immunoSEQ multiplex PCR; TCRdb's copy keeps in-frame clones and lacks some. The sample records approximately 72,000 clones, 78% being singletons. Source: peripheral blood, taken from a patient treated with radiotherapy plus ipilimumab. Source of these receptors: a human donor with non-small cell lung cancer who had a complete response to radiotherapy plus ipilimumab.

This chain uses TRBV14 with TRBJ2-7; D remains unclear. The germline V gene has CDR1 SGHDN and CDR2 FVKESK. The CDR3 is 15 amino acids. The V end was cut by 1 base, the J end by 0 bases, with 10 bases between. CDR3: CASSQALGSSYEQYF. The CDR3 nucleotides are TGTGCCAGCAGCCAAGCTCTGGGTAGCTCCTACGAGCAGTACTTC.

V and J are TRBV5-1 and TRBJ1-4; D remains ambiguous. Germline V gene sequence: CDR1 SGHRS, CDR2 YFSETQ. This CDR3 has 14 amino acids. Trimming removed 0 bases at V and 3 bases at J, with 6 bases between. The CDR3 is CASSLGVANEKLFF. The DNA for the CDR3 is TGCGCCAGCAGCTTGGGAGTCGCTAATGAAAAACTGTTTTTT.

This chain joins TRBV12-2 and TRBJ2-7; the tabulated D call, TRBD2, remains unverified against the DNA. TRBV12-2 is a pseudogene segment. The CDR3 is 17 amino acids. CDR3 in DNA: TGTGCAAGTCGCTTCGCGAAGCGGGAGAATTTCTCCTACGAGCAGTACGTC. Its translation: CASRFAKRENFSYEQYV.

The chain couples TRBV7-2 to TRBJ1-4; the D is unclear. Trimming cost V 6 bases and J 3 bases, with 8 bases left between them. Germline CDR1 and CDR2: SGHTA and FQGNSA. The CDR3 length is 13 residues. This CDR3 reads CASSRIANEKLFF. In nucleotides, the CDR3 is TGTGCCAGCAGTCGAATAGCTAATGAAAAACTGTTTTTT.

V and J are TRBV19 and TRBJ2-3, with 9 nucleotides matching TRBD2. J gave up 0 bases and V 3 bases, and 13 bases lay outside the gene matches. Looked up from germline, CDR1 is LNHDA and CDR2 is SQIVND (reference sequence). There are 19 residues in the CDR3. The CDR3 DNA is TGTGCCAGTAGTATTGAGGGGTCTAGCGGGGCTTCTAGCACAGATACGCAGTATTTT. This codes for CASSIEGSSGASSTDTQYF.

This clone was counted a few times. V and J are TRBV6-4 and TRBJ2-1; TRBD2 is a possible D gene (5 bases). The CDR3 loop spans 16 amino acids. V lost 5 bases and J lost 6, with 20 bases in between. Germline assignment: CDR1 MRHNA and CDR2 SNTAGT. This CDR3 is CASSPSLGAISNEQFF. As DNA, the CDR3 is TGTGCCAGCAGTCCTTCACTAGGCGCTATTTCCAATGAGCAGTTCTTC.

This chain joins TRBV7-8 and TRBJ2-7, with D unresolved. V lost 1 base, J lost 3 bases, and 7 bases lay in between. Germline V gives CDR1 SGHVS, CDR2 FQNEAQ. This CDR3 has 13 residues. This CDR3 is CASSLGPSYEQYV. In DNA, the CDR3 is TGTGCCAGCAGCTTAGGACCGAGCTACGAGCAGTACGTC.

The chain combines TRBV18 with TRBJ2-1; possible D gene TRBD1, 5 bases. CDR3 length: 11 residues. CDR1 is KGHSH, CDR2 LQKENI, per germline. V was shortened by 8 bases and J by 7 bases, with 9 bases between the two germline ends. CDR3 coding DNA: TGTGCCAGCCGTCAGGGTAATGAGCAGTTCTTC. Its protein is CASRQGNEQFF.

V and J are TRBV6-5 and TRBJ2-5; a weak D match, TRBD1 (6 bases). Per germline, CDR1 MNHEY and CDR2 SVGAGI. CDR3 size: 13 residues. With 2 bases removed from V and 5 bases from J, the gap between germline ends came to 9 bases. Here the CDR3 DNA reads TGTGCCAGCAGTTACGGGGGCTGGGAGACCCAGTACTTC. Translated, it gives CASSYGGWETQYF.

The chain combines TRBV5-1 with TRBJ2-3; 10 bases line up with TRBD2. CDR1 SGHRS and CDR2 YFSETQ come from the germline V gene. Germline trimming cut 3 bases from V and 0 bases from J; bases unmatched to any gene: 7. This CDR3 region has 17 residues. The CDR3 here is CASSSIGLAASTDTQYF. The CDR3, as DNA: TGCGCCAGCAGCTCTATAGGACTAGCGGCTAGCACAGATACGCAGTATTTT.

This sequence joins TRBV4-3 and TRBJ2-1; 8 bases are a match to TRBD1. This CDR3 spans 19 amino acids. Germline V gene lookup returns CDR1 LGHNA and CDR2 YSLEER. Unmatched junction bases numbered 18, after V lost 0 bases and J lost 8 bases. CDR3: CASSQDGLSGTGGLDEQFF. Written as DNA, the CDR3 is TGCGCCAGCAGCCAAGATGGCCTTTCCGGGACAGGAGGTTTGGATGAGCAGTTCTTC.

The chain carries TRBV6-5 and TRBJ1-1; D is uncertain. Trimming stripped 8 bases from V and 0 bases from J, with 4 bases between. From germline, CDR1 is MNHEY and CDR2 SVGAGI. The CDR3 runs to 11 residues. DNA of the CDR3: TGTGCCAGCCTCATGAACACTGAAGCTTTCTTT. It codes for CASLMNTEAFF.

The chain is built from TRBV30 and TRBJ2-5, with a possible D match to TRBD1 (7 bases). Germline V gene data show CDR1 as GTSNPN and CDR2 as SVGIG (reference sequence). This CDR3 region has 15 residues. The V end lost 2 bases, the J end lost 5 bases, and 18 bases lay between the germline ends. CDR3 residues: CAWSQGGSRGETQYF. CDR3 nucleotides: TGTGCCTGGAGTCAGGGGGGCAGTCGAGGGGAGACCCAGTACTTC.

The V call is TRBV15, the J call TRBJ1-4; no clear D gene. Germline V gene data show CDR1 as LNHNV and CDR2 as YYDKDF (reference sequence). The CDR3 is 15 amino acids. V was trimmed by 6 bases and J by 0 bases, leaving 11 bases between them. CDR3 loop: CATRGEEATNEKLFF. CDR3 sequence (DNA): TGTGCCACCAGGGGTGAGGAGGCAACTAATGAAAAACTGTTTTTT.

The rearrangement joins TRBV6-6 to TRBJ2-1; 14 bases match TRBD2. The CDR3 sequence is 16 residues long. V gave up 8 bases and J gave up 10 bases; unmatched junction bases: 13. Germline V lookup: CDR1 MNHNY, CDR2 SVGAGI (reference sequence). CDR3 nucleotide sequence: TGTGCCAGCGCAGCTGCGATGAGACTAGCGGGAGGGGAGCAGTTCTTC. Protein: CASAAAMRLAGGEQFF.

This sequence joins TRBV18 and TRBJ2-3; maybe TRBD2 (5 bases). In germline, CDR1 is KGHSH, CDR2 LQKENI. The CDR3 length is 15 residues. Trimming stripped 3 bases from V and 3 bases from J, with 13 bases between. CDR3 region: CASSPLGVGTDTQYF. CDR3 sequence (DNA): TGTGCCAGCTCACCCCTCGGGGTTGGGACAGATACGCAGTATTTT. The full variable domain, in which reference TRBV18 and TRBJ2-3 provide the parts outside the CDR3, is NAGVMQNPRHLVRRRGQEARLRCSPMKGHSHVYWYRQLPEEGLKFMVYLQKENIIDESGMPKERFSAEFPKEGPSILRIQQVVRGDSAAYFCASSPLGVGTDTQYFGPGTRLTVL.

The chain has TRBV30 and TRBJ2-3; 8 nucleotides line up with TRBD2. Germline V lookup: CDR1 GTSNPN, CDR2 SVGIG (reference sequence). J gave up 0 bases and V 8 bases, and 22 bases lay outside the gene matches. The CDR3 loop spans 19 amino acids. The CDR3 DNA follows: TGTGCCACCCTCCCCGGTAGCGGGATTTACTCCTCTAGCACAGATACGCAGTATTTT. It encodes CATLPGSGIYSSSTDTQYF.

The chain combines TRBV10-1 with TRBJ1-1, with TRBD1 matching over 7 bases. The germline gives CDR1 WNHNN, CDR2 SYGVQD (reference sequence). The CDR3 contains 13 residues. V lost 3 bases, J lost 6 bases, and 4 bases stayed unmatched. In DNA form, the CDR3 reads TGCGCCAGCAGTGAACAGGGGTGGGCTGAAGCTTTCTTT. Translation: CASSEQGWAEAFF.

The chain links TRBV2 to TRBJ2-6; tentatively, D is TRBD1 or TRBD2 (5 bases each). CDR1 and CDR2 from the germline V gene are SNHLY and FYNNEI. V was pared by 5 bases and J by 4 bases, with 21 bases between. The CDR3 totals 18 residues. The CDR3 region has the DNA TGTGCCAGCAGTCCGGGGACGTGGTCACGGGCCGGGGCCAACGTCCTGACTTTC. Amino acids: CASSPGTWSRAGANVLTF.

The genes are TRBV5-4 and TRBJ1-2; D remains ambiguous. Trimming shortened V by 2 bases and J by 3 bases, and 11 bases separated the two germline ends. The CDR3 extends over 14 amino acids. Germline CDR1 and CDR2: SGHNT and YYREEE (reference sequence). The CDR3 is CASSFPVGDYGYTF. The CDR3 DNA follows: TGTGCCAGCAGCTTTCCGGTTGGTGACTATGGCTACACCTTC. Together with reference TRBV5-4 and TRBJ1-2, the CDR3 gives the full variable domain: ETGVTQSPTHLIKTRGQQVTLRCSSQSGHNTVSWYQQALGQGPQFIFQYYREEENGRGNFPPRFSGLQFPNYSSELNVNALELDDSALYLCASSFPVGDYGYTFGSGTRLTVV.

This chain connects TRBV5-4 to TRBJ1-1; the match to TRBD1 covers 10 bases. This CDR3 region has 15 residues. Germline CDR1 SGHNT, CDR2 YYREEE (reference sequence). Germline trimming cut 2 bases from V and 6 bases from J; bases unmatched to any gene: 7. The CDR3 DNA follows: TGTGCCAGCAGCTTCCGGGACAGGGGCTTCCCTGAAGCTTTCTTT. It specifies CASSFRDRGFPEAFF.

The chain carries TRBV11-2 and TRBJ1-4; the D gene is possibly TRBD1 (6 bases). Trimming left V 5 bases short and J 4 bases short, with 14 bases between. The CDR3 sequence is 15 residues long. The germline V gene has CDR1 SGHAT and CDR2 FQNNGV. CDR3 amino acids: CASSPQGLLNEKLFF. The CDR3 nucleotides are TGTGCCAGCAGCCCACAGGGCCTCCTTAATGAAAAACTGTTTTTT.

V usage is TRBV5-1 and J usage is TRBJ2-2, with D tentatively TRBD1 (6 bases). The CDR3 covers 13 residues. V lost 6 bases and J lost 5, with 11 bases in between. Germline lookup yields CDR1 SGHRS and CDR2 YFSETQ. The CDR3: CASTKTGTGELFF. The CDR3 coding sequence is TGCGCCAGCACTAAAACAGGGACCGGGGAGCTGTTTTTT.